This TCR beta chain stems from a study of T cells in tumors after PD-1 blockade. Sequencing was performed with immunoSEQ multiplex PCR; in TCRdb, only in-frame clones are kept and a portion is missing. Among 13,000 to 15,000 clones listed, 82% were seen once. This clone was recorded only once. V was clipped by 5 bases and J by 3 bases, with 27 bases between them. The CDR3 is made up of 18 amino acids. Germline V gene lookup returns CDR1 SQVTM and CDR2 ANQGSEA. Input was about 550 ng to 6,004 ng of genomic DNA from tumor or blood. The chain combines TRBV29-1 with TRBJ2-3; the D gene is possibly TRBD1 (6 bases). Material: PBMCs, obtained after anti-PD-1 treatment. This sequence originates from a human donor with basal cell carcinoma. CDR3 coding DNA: TGCAGCGTTCGAGGAAACTGGGGGCCTAGTGGGCGAACAGATACGCAGTATTTT. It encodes CSVRGNWGPSGRTDTQYF.